These 24 T cell receptor beta chains were all obtained from the same sample, sequenced in a study of blood T cell repertoires in COVID-19. The protocol was immunoSEQ multiplex PCR, while the TCRdb copy is restricted to in-frame clones and leaves out a portion. Of about 180,000 clones listed, more than 80% are singletons. Input material: PBMCs or T cells enriched from blood (not recorded which). The receptors originated from a middle-aged man who had recovered from COVID-19.

V usage is TRBV6-5 and J usage is TRBJ2-1; 8 positions agree with TRBD2. J lost 8 bases, V lost 4 bases, and 1 base had no gene match. Germline V gene sequence: CDR1 MNHEY, CDR2 SVGAGI. This CDR3 is built from 12 residues. CDR3: CASSLGLDEQFF. The CDR3 bases are TGTGCCAGCAGTTTGGGACTAGATGAGCAGTTCTTC.

This chain uses TRBV9 with TRBJ1-2, with D possibly being TRBD1 (6 bases). With 0 bases removed from V and 4 bases from J, the gap between germline ends came to 10 bases. Germline CDR1 is SGDLS and CDR2 is YYNGEE. This CDR3 region has 14 residues. This CDR3 is CASSVEGVSYGYTF. Here the CDR3 DNA reads TGTGCCAGCAGCGTAGAGGGGGTCTCCTATGGCTACACCTTC. Using reference TRBV9 and TRBJ1-2 for the parts outside the CDR3, the full variable domain is DSGVTQTPKHLITATGQRVTLRCSPRSGDLSVYWYQQSLDQGLQFLIQYYNGEERAKGNILERFSAQQFPDLHSELNLSSLELGDSALYFCASSVEGVSYGYTFGSGTRLTVV.

This chain connects TRBV6-5 to TRBJ1-1; D not resolved. V gave up 3 bases and J gave up 0 bases, with 14 bases separating them. There are 16 residues in the CDR3. Germline V lookup: CDR1 MNHEY, CDR2 SVGAGI. The CDR3 nucleotides read TGTGCCAGCAGTTATGATTTAGAAATTCTGAACACTGAAGCTTTCTTT. Residues: CASSYDLEILNTEAFF.

CDR3 coding DNA: TGTGCCAGCAGCTCAACCTCGGGAGGGGGTGAAAAACTGTTTTTT. Amino acid sequence: CASSSTSGGGEKLFF. The V and J genes are TRBV7-8 and TRBJ1-4, with D perhaps matching TRBD1 (6 bases). This CDR3 spans 15 amino acids. Deletions cut 4 bases from V and 7 bases from J, with 16 bases between. CDR1 is SGHVS and CDR2 is FQNEAQ in the germline V gene. Drawing the rest from reference TRBV7-8 and TRBJ1-4, the complete variable domain is GAGVSQSPRYKVAKRGQDVALRCDPISGHVSLFWYQQALGQGPEFLTYFQNEAQLDKSGLPSDRFFAERPEGSVSTLKIQRTQQEDSAVYLCASSSTSGGGEKLFFGSGTQLSVL.

CDR3 region: CATSRVGQGADTEAFF. The CDR3 bases are TGTGCCACCAGCAGAGTGGGACAGGGCGCGGACACTGAAGCTTTCTTT. The chain recombines TRBV15 with TRBJ1-1; 9 bases fit TRBD1. The CDR3 contains 16 residues. The junction had 6 bases not matched to a gene; V was cut back by 1 base and J by 3 bases. The germline CDR1 and CDR2 sequences are LNHNV and YYDKDF (reference sequence).

The chain has TRBV6-5 and TRBJ1-5, with TRBD1 matching 8 bases. Germline CDR1 reads MNHEY; CDR2 reads SVGAGI. This CDR3 has 15 amino acids. The ends lost 0 bases at V and 7 bases at J; junction bases unmatched: 5. CDR3 loop: CASSYSQGASQPQHF. CDR3 DNA: TGTGCCAGCAGTTACTCCCAGGGGGCGAGCCAGCCCCAGCATTTT.

This chain joins TRBV7-3 and TRBJ2-3; 9 nucleotides agree with TRBD2. The CDR3 extends over 19 amino acids. CDR1 and CDR2 from the germline V gene are SGHTA and FQGTGA. Trimming removed 5 bases from V and 4 bases from J; junction bases left unmatched: 19. The CDR3 nucleotides read TGTGCCAGCAGCCCAACAGGAAGGTCTAGCGGGAAATTAGCAGATACGCAGTATTTT. Translating gives CASSPTGRSSGKLADTQYF. The entire variable domain, with the rest obtained from reference TRBV7-3 and TRBJ2-3, is as follows: GAGVSQTPSNKVTEKGKYVELRCDPISGHTALYWYRQSLGQGPEFLIYFQGTGAADDSGLPNDRFFAVRPEGSVSTLKIQRTERGDSAVYLCASSPTGRSSGKLADTQYFGPGTRLTVL.

V gene TRBV28 combines with J gene TRBJ2-2; 8 bases agree with TRBD1. This CDR3 has 15 residues. Trimming took 11 bases from V and 1 from J; bases not matched to a gene: 9. CDR1 and CDR2 from the germline V gene are MDHEN and SYDVKM. The CDR3 spells CAVDPGTGNTGELFF. The CDR3 DNA is TGTGCCGTAGACCCCGGGACAGGGAACACCGGGGAGCTGTTTTTT. Drawing the rest from reference TRBV28 and TRBJ2-2, the complete variable domain is DVKVTQSSRYLVKRTGEKVFLECVQDMDHENMFWYRQDPGLGLRLIYFSYDVKMKEKGDIPEGYSVSREKKERFSLILESASTNQTSMYLCAVDPGTGNTGELFFGEGSRLTVL.

The CDR3 here is CASSLWGQGREKLFF. The CDR3 bases are TGTGCCAGCAGTTTATGGGGACAGGGTAGAGAAAAACTGTTTTTT. The chain combines TRBV27 with TRBJ1-4, with 9 bases aligning to TRBD1. Trimming took 1 base from V and 8 from J; bases not matched to a gene: 5. The CDR3 runs to 15 residues. Germline V gives CDR1 MNHEY, CDR2 SMNVEV (reference sequence).

The J gene is TRBJ1-1, the V gene TRBV7-9; a weak D match, TRBD1 (5 bases). The V gene lost 3 bases and the J gene lost 3 bases, with 11 bases spanning the gap. The length of the CDR3 is 14 residues. Germline CDR1 SEHNR, CDR2 FQNEAQ (reference sequence). CDR3 region: CASSFRTGDTEAFF. The CDR3 DNA reads as TGTGCCAGCAGCTTTCGCACGGGGGACACTGAAGCTTTCTTT. The full variable domain, with the rest looked up from reference TRBV7-9 and TRBJ1-1, is DTGVSQNPRHKITKRGQNVTFRCDPISEHNRLYWYRQTLGQGPEFLTYFQNEAQLEKSRLLSDRFSAERPKGSFSTLEIQRTEQGDSAMYLCASSFRTGDTEAFFGQGTRLTVV.

V usage is TRBV11-2 and J usage is TRBJ2-7; a possible D gene is TRBD2 (5 bases). V was pared by 5 bases and J by 6 bases, with 8 bases between. Germline values: CDR1 SGHAT, CDR2 FQNNGV. The CDR3 is 11 amino acids. The CDR3 spells CASSPGIEQYF. The CDR3 nucleotides are TGTGCCAGCAGCCCCGGGATCGAGCAGTACTTC.

The rearrangement links TRBV5-6 to TRBJ2-7; 7 nucleotides agree with TRBD1. V shed 4 bases, J shed 4 bases, and the junction held 11 bases outside the gene matches. This CDR3 spans 15 amino acids. The germline V gene has CDR1 SGHDT and CDR2 YYEEEE. In DNA form, the CDR3 reads TGTGCCAGCAGCCAGTACAGGGGTCTAGGTTACGAGCAGTACTTC. Its translation is CASSQYRGLGYEQYF.

The chain has TRBV19 and TRBJ1-2, with D hard to call. The CDR3 runs 14 residues. The germline V gene has CDR1 LNHDA and CDR2 SQIVND (reference sequence). V gave up 5 bases and J gave up 0 bases, with 10 bases separating them. CDR3 sequence: CASSAVPPNYGYTF. Here the CDR3 DNA reads TGTGCCAGTAGTGCAGTGCCCCCTAACTATGGCTACACCTTC.

This clone was seen once. V gene TRBV9 combines with J gene TRBJ1-3, with no clear D. This CDR3 contains 14 residues. Germline V gene sequence: CDR1 SGDLS, CDR2 YYNGEE. V gave up 4 bases and J gave up 15 bases, with 23 bases separating them. The CDR3 loop is CASSFDADSRKEYF. As DNA, the CDR3 is TGTGCCAGCAGCTTTGACGCGGATTCAAGAAAAGAATATTTT.

This chain uses TRBV9 with TRBJ2-3; 7 bases fit TRBD1. Germline V lookup: CDR1 SGDLS, CDR2 YYNGEE. Trimming took 0 bases from V and 4 from J; bases not matched to a gene: 2. This CDR3 comprises 14 residues. CDR3 sequence (DNA): TGTGCCAGCAGCGTAGTAGGACAGGCAGATACGCAGTATTTT. Translated, it gives CASSVVGQADTQYF.

The rearrangement joins TRBV5-1 to TRBJ2-5; 11 bases align to TRBD2. Germline V gene sequence: CDR1 SGHRS, CDR2 YFSETQ. This CDR3 is built from 15 residues. V gave up 4 bases and J gave up 5 bases; unmatched junction bases: 7. The CDR3 is CASSGPSGRLETQYF. For the CDR3, the DNA is TGCGCCAGCAGCGGTCCTAGCGGGAGGCTGGAGACCCAGTACTTC.

This chain connects TRBV28 to TRBJ1-1; 11 nucleotides line up with TRBD1. The CDR3 is 15 amino acids. Germline V lookup: CDR1 MDHEN, CDR2 SYDVKM. J gave up 4 bases and V 1 base, and 2 bases lay outside the gene matches. This CDR3 reads CASSLYGTGGTEAFF. The CDR3 nucleotides read TGTGCCAGCAGTTTATACGGGACAGGGGGCACTGAAGCTTTCTTT.

The chain combines TRBV10-3 with TRBJ1-5, with TRBD1 as a possible D gene (5 bases). Germline V gene lookup returns CDR1 ENHRY and CDR2 SYGVKD. The germline V and J ends were trimmed by 10 bases and 1 base, with 14 bases remaining between them. This CDR3 comprises 14 residues. The CDR3 spells CATSRDVSNQPQHF. CDR3 coding DNA: TGTGCCACTTCCAGGGATGTGAGCAATCAGCCCCAGCATTTT.

This clone was recorded many times. The chain combines TRBV5-6 with TRBJ2-7, with D maybe TRBD2 (5 bases). Trimming shortened V by 0 bases and J by 6 bases, and 10 bases separated the two germline ends. The CDR3 sequence is 13 residues long. CDR1 SGHDT and CDR2 YYEEEE come from the germline V gene. CDR3 DNA: TGTGCCAGCAGCTTGGCCGGGATCGGCGAGCAGTACTTC. It yields the protein CASSLAGIGEQYF.

The chain employs TRBV28 and TRBJ1-2, with 8 bases that match TRBD1. Trimming took 6 bases from V and 6 from J; bases not matched to a gene: 27. CDR3 length: 20 amino acids. Germline assignment: CDR1 MDHEN and CDR2 SYDVKM. This chain's CDR3 is CASSPLRDRRILPPGDGYTF. In nucleotides, the CDR3 is TGTGCCAGCAGCCCCTTGCGGGACAGGCGTATACTCCCCCCCGGGGATGGCTACACCTTC.

V usage is TRBV30 and J usage is TRBJ1-4; 9 nucleotides align to TRBD1. Per the germline V gene, CDR1 is GTSNPN and CDR2 is SVGIG (reference sequence). V shed 3 bases, J shed 8 bases, and the junction held 4 bases outside the gene matches. This CDR3 spans 13 amino acids. The CDR3: CAWRGQGVEKLFF. The DNA of the CDR3 is TGTGCCTGGAGGGGACAGGGCGTGGAAAAACTGTTTTTT.

The chain is built from TRBV10-2 and TRBJ1-1, with TRBD1 matching over 8 bases. V was pared by 8 bases and J by 2 bases, with 4 bases of the junction left unmatched. The CDR3 length is 13 residues. Looked up from germline, CDR1 is WSHSY and CDR2 is SAAADI. CDR3 amino acids: CASGGQANTEAFF. CDR3 sequence (DNA): TGCGCCAGCGGGGGACAGGCAAACACTGAAGCTTTCTTT.

The CDR3 DNA is TGTGCCAGCAGCTGGGACAGGGGGTACGAGCAGTACTTC. It yields the protein CASSWDRGYEQYF. V gene TRBV7-3 combines with J gene TRBJ2-7; 11 nucleotides align to TRBD1. Per the germline V gene, CDR1 is SGHTA and CDR2 is FQGTGA. This CDR3 comprises 13 residues. V lost 4 bases to trimming and J lost 4 bases; unmatched junction nucleotides: 0.

This chain uses TRBV5-4 with TRBJ1-4; the D is unclear. The CDR3 contains 13 residues. V was pared by 0 bases and J by 8 bases, with 8 bases between. Germline V gene sequence: CDR1 SGHNT, CDR2 YYREEE (reference sequence). CDR3: CASSLVPGEKLFF. The DNA of the CDR3 is TGTGCCAGCAGCTTGGTGCCAGGCGAAAAACTGTTTTTT.